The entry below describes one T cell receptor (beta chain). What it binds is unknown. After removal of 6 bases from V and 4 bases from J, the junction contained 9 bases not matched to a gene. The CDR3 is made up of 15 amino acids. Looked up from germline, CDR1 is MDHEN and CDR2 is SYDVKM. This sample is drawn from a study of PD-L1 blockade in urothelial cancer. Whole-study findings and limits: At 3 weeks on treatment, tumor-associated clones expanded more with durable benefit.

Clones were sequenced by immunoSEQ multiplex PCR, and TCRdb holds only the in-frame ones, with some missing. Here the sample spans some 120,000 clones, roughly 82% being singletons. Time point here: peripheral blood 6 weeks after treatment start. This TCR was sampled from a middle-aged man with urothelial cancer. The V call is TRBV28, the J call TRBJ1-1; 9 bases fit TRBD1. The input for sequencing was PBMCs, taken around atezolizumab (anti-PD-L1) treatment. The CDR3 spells CASRPNRGRGTEAFF. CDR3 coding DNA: TGTGCCAGCAGGCCAAACAGGGGGCGGGGCACTGAAGCTTTCTTT.